The 31 T cell receptor beta chains listed next were all sequenced from one sample in a study of blood T cell repertoires in COVID-19. The protocol was immunoSEQ multiplex PCR, while the TCRdb copy is restricted to in-frame clones and leaves out a portion. The sample has hundreds of thousands of clones; around 84% are singletons. What was sequenced was PBMCs or T cells enriched from blood (not recorded which). These receptors originate from a man younger than 45 who had recovered from COVID-19.

The CDR3 sequence is CASSFRGTYEQYF. In DNA, the CDR3 is TGTGCCAGCAGTTTCCGGGGAACGTACGAGCAGTACTTC. This rearrangement joins TRBV27 to TRBJ2-7, with TRBD2 as a possible D gene (5 bases). CDR3 length: 13 residues. The germline gives CDR1 MNHEY, CDR2 SMNVEV (reference sequence). The V end lost 3 bases, the J end lost 4 bases, and 10 bases lay between the germline ends.

This clone was recorded once. The J gene is TRBJ2-3, the V gene TRBV6-4; D ambiguous. The CDR3 loop spans 14 amino acids. Germline V CDR1 and CDR2: MRHNA, SNTAGT. V lost 10 bases and J lost 0, with 14 bases in between. DNA of the CDR3: TGTGCCAAGACACCTACTCCTAGCACAGATACGCAGTATTTT. It yields the protein CAKTPTPSTDTQYF.

This sequence joins TRBV6-2 or TRBV6-3 and TRBJ2-3; D ambiguous. The CDR3 is made up of 14 amino acids. The V end was cut by 4 bases, the J end by 2 bases, with 10 bases between. Germline CDR1 MNHEY, CDR2 SVGEGT. The DNA of the CDR3 is TGTGCCAGCAGTTTAGGCAGACACACAGATACGCAGTATTTT. This gives the protein CASSLGRHTDTQYF.

This chain uses TRBV2 with TRBJ1-5, with TRBD1 as a possible D gene (6 bases). This CDR3 spans 13 amino acids. Between the trimmed V and J ends, which lost 6 bases and 7 bases, there was a span of 13 bases. Germline-derived CDR1 and CDR2 are SNHLY and FYNNEI. CDR3 region: CASRGQPDQPQHF. CDR3 DNA: TGTGCCAGCAGAGGACAGCCGGACCAGCCCCAGCATTTT.

This chain uses TRBV7-2 with TRBJ2-1; TRBD2 matches 15 bases. The germline CDR1 and CDR2 sequences are SGHTA and FQGNSA. The CDR3 loop spans 16 amino acids. The V gene end was trimmed by 5 bases and the J gene end by 7 bases; junction bases not matched to a gene: 6. CDR3 sequence: CASSTFGTSGRNEQFF. Here the CDR3 DNA reads TGTGCCAGCAGCACCTTTGGGACTAGCGGGAGGAATGAGCAGTTCTTC.

This chain joins TRBV7-9 and TRBJ1-2; D call uncertain. V lost 1 base to trimming and J lost 8 bases, with 11 bases between them. The CDR3 extends over 13 amino acids. Germline CDR1 is SEHNR and CDR2 is FQNEAQ (reference sequence). This CDR3 reads CASSLEKRRGYTF. DNA of the CDR3: TGTGCCAGCAGCTTAGAGAAGCGGCGGGGCTACACCTTC.

In this sample, this clone turned up once. The rearrangement joins TRBV2 to TRBJ1-1; no definite D call. Germline V CDR1 and CDR2: SNHLY, FYNNEI. V was trimmed by 4 bases and J by 7 bases, leaving 16 bases between them. CDR3 size: 14 residues. The CDR3 region is CASSGVRGKGEAFF. In DNA, the CDR3 is TGTGCCAGCAGTGGTGTCCGAGGGAAAGGTGAAGCTTTCTTT.

This chain uses TRBV11-2 with TRBJ2-2, with 11 bases that match TRBD1. V was clipped by 4 bases and J by 2 bases; unmatched bases: 3. CDR1 is SGHAT and CDR2 is FQNNGV in the germline V gene. CDR3 length: 16 amino acids. CDR3 amino acids: CASSSRTGGNTGELFF. The CDR3 DNA is TGTGCCAGCAGCTCCCGGACAGGGGGCAACACCGGGGAGCTGTTTTTT.

This chain links TRBV9 with TRBJ2-3, with TRBD2 matching 8 bases. Germline CDR1 is SGDLS and CDR2 is YYNGEE. J gave up 2 bases and V 2 bases, and 10 bases lay outside the gene matches. This CDR3 is 17 amino acids long. CDR3: CASSVRALAGHTDTQYF. Here the CDR3 DNA reads TGTGCCAGCAGCGTCCGAGCCTTAGCGGGACACACAGATACGCAGTATTTT.

The sample holds a few counts of this clone. The chain joins TRBV2 to TRBJ1-4; the match to TRBD1 covers 9 bases. The J segment lost 7 bases and the V segment lost 6 bases, leaving 9 bases of the junction unmatched. CDR1 and CDR2 from the germline V gene are SNHLY and FYNNEI. The CDR3 extends over 15 amino acids. The CDR3 DNA reads TGTGCCAGCAGAGATCCTACAGGGGGCGGTGAAAAACTGTTTTTT. The encoded protein is CASRDPTGGGEKLFF.

The V call is TRBV28, the J call TRBJ2-5, with a possible D match to TRBD1 (6 bases). Germline V gene lookup returns CDR1 MDHEN and CDR2 SYDVKM. The CDR3 consists of 14 residues. Trimming took 6 bases from V and 7 from J, leaving 18 bases between them. For the CDR3, the DNA is TGTGCCAGCAGCCAAGACAGGAGCCGACGGACCCAGTACTTC. Translated, it gives CASSQDRSRRTQYF.

The V call is TRBV30, the J call TRBJ2-7; 7 nucleotides line up with TRBD1. CDR1 is GTSNPN, CDR2 SVGIG, per germline (reference sequence). V lost 5 bases to trimming and J lost 1 base; unmatched junction nucleotides: 2. CDR3 size: 12 residues. The CDR3 bases are TGTGCCTGGGGGGGACAGTCCTACGAGCAGTACTTC. It codes for CAWGGQSYEQYF.

This clone has only one observation. V usage is TRBV11-2 and J usage is TRBJ2-7; possibly TRBD2 for D (5 bases). V gave up 5 bases and J gave up 0 bases, with 11 bases separating them. From germline, CDR1 is SGHAT and CDR2 FQNNGV. CDR3 length: 14 amino acids. The CDR3 here is CASSPGLTSYEQYF. In nucleotides, the CDR3 is TGTGCCAGCAGCCCCGGACTGACCTCCTACGAGCAGTACTTC.

V is TRBV14 and J is TRBJ1-6; TRBD1 matches at 7 bases. Looked up from germline, CDR1 is SGHDN and CDR2 is FVKESK. The CDR3 has 14 residues. The trim removed 4 bases at V and 9 bases at J, leaving 6 bases unmatched. The DNA of the CDR3 is TGTGCCAGCAGCCGTCGACAGGGACCTTCACCCCTCCACTTT. As protein: CASSRRQGPSPLHF.

The chain uses TRBV24-1 and TRBJ1-1; TRBD1 matches at 8 bases. The CDR3 extends over 15 amino acids. J was trimmed by 6 bases and V by 7 bases; bases with no gene match: 12. Germline values: CDR1 KGHDR, CDR2 SFDVKD. The CDR3 sequence: CATRGRTGSLSEAFF. The CDR3 DNA reads TGTGCCACCAGGGGGCGGACAGGGAGCTTATCTGAAGCTTTCTTT.

This clone appeared a single time. V usage is TRBV5-1 and J usage is TRBJ2-7, with no clear D. V dropped 0 bases and J dropped 6 bases, with 7 bases sitting between them. CDR1 and CDR2 (germline): SGHRS, YFSETQ. The CDR3 extends over 12 amino acids. In DNA form, the CDR3 reads TGCGCCAGCAGCTTGGGACATCTCGAGCAGTACTTC. This translates into CASSLGHLEQYF.

This clone has only a few counts. This rearrangement joins TRBV7-2 to TRBJ2-7; 9 bases are a match to TRBD2. CDR3 size: 14 residues. Germline V lookup: CDR1 SGHTA, CDR2 FQGNSA. J lost 0 bases, V lost 5 bases, and 2 bases had no gene match. This CDR3 is CASSRTSVSYEQYF. In DNA form, the CDR3 reads TGTGCCAGCAGCCGGACTAGCGTCTCCTACGAGCAGTACTTC. Full variable domain (outside the CDR3, taken from reference TRBV7-2 and TRBJ2-7): GAGVSQSPSNKVTEKGKDVELRCDPISGHTALYWYRQSLGQGLEFLIYFQGNSAPDKSGLPSDRFSAERTGGSVSTLTIQRTQQEDSAVYLCASSRTSVSYEQYFGPGTRLTVT.

The rearrangement uses TRBV11-2 and TRBJ2-7; 10 positions agree with TRBD1. Germline trimming cut 5 bases from V and 3 bases from J; bases unmatched to any gene: 7. Germline V lookup: CDR1 SGHAT, CDR2 FQNNGV. The CDR3 runs 15 residues. The CDR3: CASSPGQGVVYEQYF. CDR3 in DNA: TGTGCCAGCAGCCCCGGACAGGGGGTAGTCTACGAGCAGTACTTC.

V usage is TRBV6-5 and J usage is TRBJ1-1, with 7 bases matching TRBD1. Germline V gene data show CDR1 as MNHEY and CDR2 as SVGAGI. The CDR3 runs 14 residues. V lost 6 bases and J lost 6; bases outside the gene matches: 10. CDR3 in DNA: TGTGCCAGCAGGGAGGGGGCGCAAGAAGCTGAAGCTTTCTTT. It yields the protein CASREGAQEAEAFF.

V and J are TRBV11-2 and TRBJ2-3; TRBD2 is a possible D gene (7 bases). The V end was cut by 5 bases, the J end by 3 bases, with 15 bases between. The CDR3 covers 15 residues. Germline V CDR1 and CDR2: SGHAT, FQNNGV. The CDR3 sequence is CASSQEGGRTDTQYF. CDR3 bases: TGTGCCAGCAGCCAGGAGGGGGGGCGAACAGATACGCAGTATTTT.

This clone was counted only a few times. The CDR3 DNA is TGTGCCAGCAGCTTCCGGCTAGCGGGAGACGTCGAGCAGTACTTC. Amino acids: CASSFRLAGDVEQYF. The chain combines TRBV4-2 with TRBJ2-7; 10 nucleotides match TRBD2. This CDR3 has 15 residues. The J segment lost 6 bases and the V segment lost 5 bases, leaving 10 bases of the junction unmatched. Per germline, CDR1 LGHNA and CDR2 YNFKEQ.

This clone came up once. The chain combines TRBV20-1 with TRBJ2-1; 12 bases are shared with TRBD2. V was clipped by 3 bases and J by 8 bases; unmatched bases: 8. This CDR3 is 15 amino acids long. Germline V gene lookup returns CDR1 DFQATT and CDR2 SNEGSKA (reference sequence). This CDR3 reads CSASSSGGAWYEQFF. In DNA, the CDR3 is TGCAGTGCTAGTTCTAGCGGGGGGGCCTGGTATGAGCAGTTCTTC.

The chain carries TRBV6-5 and TRBJ2-7, with a tentative D call TRBD1 (5 bases). The CDR3 has 15 amino acids. The germline V gene encodes CDR1 MNHEY and CDR2 SVGAGI. Trimming removed 6 bases from V and 1 base from J, with 16 bases in between. The CDR3 DNA is TGTGCCAGCAGACCCCAGATCGACAGTTCCTACGAGCAGTACTTC. Translated: CASRPQIDSSYEQYF.

The DNA of the CDR3 is TGTGCCAGCAGCCAAGAATTTAGAAGGGAGGCCAAAAACATTCAGTACTTC. Protein sequence: CASSQEFRREAKNIQYF. The chain combines TRBV3-1 (or the pseudogene TRBV3-2) with TRBJ2-4, with a tentative D call TRBD2 (5 bases). There are 17 residues in the CDR3. CDR1 and CDR2 (germline): LGHDT, YNNKEL (reference sequence). Trimming took off 0 bases at V and 1 base at J, with 13 bases between the two ends.

The chain employs TRBV10-2 and TRBJ1-2; D might be TRBD1 (5 bases). This CDR3 spans 17 amino acids. The ends were cut back, 3 bases at V and 5 bases at J, with 22 bases in the middle. Germline CDR1 and CDR2: WSHSY and SAAADI. Here the CDR3 reads CASSEPGSDQASYGYTF. DNA of the CDR3: TGCGCCAGCAGTGAACCAGGGTCCGACCAAGCCTCATATGGCTACACCTTC.

V and J are TRBV7-2 and TRBJ2-3; TRBD2 aligns across 8 bases. After removal of 1 base from V and 6 bases from J, the junction contained 15 bases not matched to a gene. The CDR3 length is 18 residues. Per germline, CDR1 SGHTA and CDR2 FQGNSA. The CDR3 loop reads CASSLELPGIAGRDTQYF. The CDR3 DNA follows: TGTGCCAGCAGCTTAGAACTTCCGGGTATAGCGGGGCGGGATACGCAGTATTTT.

The V gene is TRBV24-1, the J gene TRBJ2-2; 10 nucleotides match TRBD2. CDR1 and CDR2 from the germline V gene are KGHDR and SFDVKD. The CDR3 has 15 residues. Trimming cost V 0 bases and J 6 bases; bases outside gene matches: 0. CDR3 residues: CATSDLGLAAGELFF. Here the CDR3 DNA reads TGTGCCACCAGTGATTTGGGACTAGCGGCCGGGGAGCTGTTTTTT.

The rearrangement uses TRBV3-1 (or the pseudogene TRBV3-2) and TRBJ1-2; no clear D gene. V lost 0 bases to trimming and J lost 8 bases, with 10 bases between them. This CDR3 has 13 amino acids. CDR1 LGHDT and CDR2 YNNKEL come from the germline V gene (reference sequence). CDR3 protein: CASSQEARYGYTF. The CDR3 bases are TGTGCCAGCAGCCAAGAAGCACGGTACGGCTACACCTTC.

CDR3 bases: TGTGCCAGCAGTTTAATGGCGGTCGGCACAGATACGCAGTATTTT. It yields the protein CASSLMAVGTDTQYF. V usage is TRBV27 and J usage is TRBJ2-3; D ambiguous. The CDR3 spans 15 residues. The germline V gene encodes CDR1 MNHEY and CDR2 SMNVEV (reference sequence). Trimming pared 2 bases from V and 1 base from J, leaving 10 bases between.

The chain uses TRBV27 and TRBJ1-5; 8 nucleotides align to TRBD1. The J segment lost 4 bases and the V segment lost 5 bases, leaving 4 bases of the junction unmatched. From germline, CDR1 is MNHEY and CDR2 SMNVEV (reference sequence). The length of the CDR3 is 14 residues. Here the CDR3 DNA reads TGTGCCAGCAGTCGGACAGGGCTAAATCAGCCCCAGCATTTT. As protein: CASSRTGLNQPQHF.

This clone was seen just once. The chain combines TRBV14 with TRBJ2-2; 10 bases align to TRBD1. This CDR3 region has 16 residues. Trimming removed 4 bases from V and 6 bases from J; junction bases left unmatched: 8. Germline CDR1 and CDR2: SGHDN and FVKESK. DNA of the CDR3: TGTGCCAGCAGCCTACAACCGGACAGGGGGGCCGGGGAGCTGTTTTTT. It yields the protein CASSLQPDRGAGELFF.